Sequencing of this TCR beta chain was carried out in a study of T-cell memory formation after mild COVID-19 (dated by TCRdb to 2020 to 2023). For the wider study: TCR sequence clusters from the two donors were found to be largely donor specific. T-cell clones expanding and contracting after mild COVID-19 in two donors were tracked by longitudinal TCRalpha and TCRbeta repertoire sequencing. Two young, previously healthy adult volunteers made up the cohort, one male and one female. Study-wide conclusions, independent of this receptor: Clones that contracted from day 15 to 85 showed balanced CD4/CD8 phenotypes, whereas a second wave of clones that expanded from day 15 to 37 leaned towards CD4+. The study included only a couple of mild cases, and larger cohorts that include severe cases with pre-infection samples were judged to be necessary. Some responding clones were found in pre-infection memory, which suggests that pre-existing cross-reactive memory T cells took part in the SARS-CoV-2 response. Contracting CD4+ clones were located mainly in the CM and EM memory subsets, whereas CD8+ clones were found to be enriched in EMRA. The second-wave clones that peaked on day 37 were not confirmed to be SARS-CoV-2 specific.

Ficoll-Paque density gradient centrifugation was the method used to isolate PBMCs. There are a few counts of this clonotype. Its antigen target is currently unknown. One base away there is no much larger clone; base qualities are not given. The germline V gene sets CDR1 to SGHVS and CDR2 to FQNEAQ. V trim: 4 bases; J trim: 0 bases; unmatched bases: 5. The CDR3 measures 17 amino acids from cysteine to phenylalanine. Only CDR3 DNA is held: 51 bases, read in frame from base 1. The data were produced on an Illumina NovaSeq 6000. Using 5'RACE with constant-segment primers, TCRalpha and TCRbeta cDNA libraries were constructed, with sample barcodes and unique molecular identifiers added in the process. Trizol reagent was used to extract RNA from every sample. Libraries were amplified in two PCR steps, with a second sample barcode and Illumina TruSeq adapters added in the second step. Libraries were sequenced on an Illumina NovaSeq with 2 x 150 bp paired-end reads. In the source study's methods: With migec v1.2.7, reads were demultiplexed and then collapsed into UMI-guided consensus sequences. With mixcr v2.1.11, UMI consensuses were aligned to TRA and TRB V and J templates and assembled into clonotypes. A clonotype was counted as expanded or contracted only when both edgeR and NoisET called the clonotype significant, with the noise models trained on biological replicates. For edgeR calls, a false discovery rate-adjusted p below 0.01 and a log2 fold-change threshold of 1 were applied. As an exploratory analysis of dynamics, PCA with hierarchical clustering was applied to max-normalized trajectories of the 1000 most abundant clonotypes. Separately sequenced CD4+ and CD8+ repertoires were used to assign the CD4 or CD8 phenotype of responding clones. TCRdb handled the public reads itself, with Q25 trimming in fastp and clone calling in MiXCR, and kept productive beta chains. Every CDR3 protein is listed once, alongside the most common genes and DNA of its rows. Clone size and V and J calls follow TCRdb, not the original study. Here the sample has 200,000 to 300,000 distinct CDR3 sequences; 15% to 19% occur a single time. The top ten hold 2.1% of the sample.

Sequencing was performed on PBMCs or a T cell subset sorted from them (not recorded which). This clonotype was obtained from an adult woman who had mild COVID-19 (a few samples of this study predate the infection). The sample titles of this study are shuffled in the database, so cell type and time point are left out; the donor was told from shared clones. The chain is made from TRBV7-8 and TRBJ2-4; 11 central bases correspond to TRBD1. The DNA sequence is TGTGCCAGCAGCTCGGGGACAGGGGGTACAGCCAAAAACATTCAGTACTTC. This encodes CASSSGTGGTAKNIQYF.